Relative to its sample, the clone carrying this T cell receptor beta chain is medium-sized. The data stem from a study of metastatic and nonmetastatic thyroid tumors. CDR3 length equals 11 residues. V lost 2 bases and J lost 5, with 4 bases in between. Germline V lookup: CDR1 SEHNR, CDR2 FQNEAQ (reference sequence). There were no patients who had received any treatment before thyroid surgery. Through MiXCR, TCRdb re-clonotyped the PCR reads. This sample has about 13,000 clones; about 25% occur once, and the top ten carry roughly 3.9%. Sequencing used blood. The origin of this receptor is a female donor with papillary thyroid cancer or a benign thyroid nodule (not recorded which). Some clones in this sample may be carry-over from other donors' samples. The chain carries TRBV7-9 and TRBJ2-7; D gene ambiguous. DNA of the CDR3: TGTGCCAGCAGCTTACTTAACGAGCAGTACTTC. Translated, it gives CASSLLNEQYF.